The 28 T cell receptor beta chains given below trace back to one sample, sequenced in a study of Graves' ophthalmopathy and Graves' hyperthyroidism. TCR beta CDR3 amplification used RNA transcripts. HTBI-primed RT-PCR formed the first round, and a multiplex PCR formed the second. TCRdb reprocessed the multiplex PCR reads with MiXCR, giving one entry per CDR3 protein. The data show hundreds of thousands of distinct CDR3 sequences, 20% to 25% seen once. The sequenced sample consisted of peripheral blood. Receptor source: a woman in her late teens or twenties with stable Graves' hyperthyroidism. Some clones in this sample may be carry-over from other donors' samples.

The table lists this clonotype with many counts. One end of the junction varies from germline; a read error may be responsible. The chain uses TRBV11-3 and TRBJ2-2, with no clear D. Per the germline V gene, CDR1 is SGHNT and CDR2 is YENEEA. This CDR3 comprises 13 residues. The DNA of the CDR3 is TGTGCCAGCAGCATAGATCCTACCGGGGAGCTGTTTTTT. The encoded protein is CASSIDPTGELFF.

This chain uses TRBV11-1 with TRBJ1-1, with no clear D. V lost 6 bases, J lost 0 bases, and 17 bases lay in between. Germline loops: CDR1 SGHAT, CDR2 FQDESV (reference sequence). The length of the CDR3 is 16 residues. CDR3 in DNA: TGTGCCAGCAGGGTTGGGCGCCGAAACTTGAACACTGAAGCTTTCTTT. As protein: CASRVGRRNLNTEAFF.

In its sample, this clonotype was seen many times. The chain links TRBV5-1 to TRBJ2-1; D gene ambiguous. The V gene lost 0 bases and the J gene lost 6 bases, with 7 bases spanning the gap. Germline-derived CDR1 and CDR2 are SGHRS and YFSETQ. The CDR3 is 13 amino acids. Written as DNA, the CDR3 is TGCGCCAGCAGCTTGGGGACCTCCAATGAGCAGTTCTTC. Translation gives CASSLGTSNEQFF.

The CDR3 nucleotides read TGTGCCAGCAGTTTCGAGGGTCCCTATGGCTACACCTTC. It specifies CASSFEGPYGYTF. The chain has TRBV12-3 or TRBV12-4 and TRBJ1-2; D is ambiguous. V dropped 3 bases and J dropped 4 bases, with 9 bases sitting between them. This CDR3 is 13 amino acids long.

This clonotype was seen repeatedly, ten times or more. V and J are TRBV6-5 and TRBJ1-1; 7 bases agree with TRBD1. This CDR3 spans 15 amino acids. V dropped 9 bases and J dropped 1; count of bases not matched to a gene: 11. The germline V gene encodes CDR1 MNHEY and CDR2 SVGAGI. The CDR3 DNA sequence: TGTGCCAGAAAAGCAGGGGGGGCGTGGAACACTGAAGCTTTCTTT. Protein: CARKAGGAWNTEAFF.

This clonotype was recorded at least ten times. The chain is built from TRBV2 and TRBJ1-5; D ambiguous. Trimming pared 3 bases from V and 7 bases from J, leaving 13 bases between. Germline values: CDR1 SNHLY, CDR2 FYNNEI. The CDR3 spans 14 residues. DNA for the CDR3: TGTGCCAGCAGTGAGTGGCGGGAAGGGCAGCCCCAGCATTTT. Amino acids: CASSEWREGQPQHF.

In its sample, this clonotype was seen a few times. V gene TRBV15 combines with J gene TRBJ1-1, with a tentative D call TRBD1 (6 bases). The germline V gene has CDR1 LNHNV and CDR2 YYDKDF (reference sequence). Trimming pared 0 bases from V and 11 bases from J, leaving 22 bases between. This CDR3 spans 16 amino acids. In nucleotides, the CDR3 is TGTGCCACCAGCAGAGATTCGGGACACCCCCGGGGCTTGGCTTTCTTT. Protein product: CATSRDSGHPRGLAFF.

This clonotype came up many times. V is TRBV3-1 and J is TRBJ2-7; 8 positions match TRBD2. The V segment lost 3 bases and the J segment 2 bases; nucleotides outside the gene matches: 3. Germline V CDR1 and CDR2: LGHDT, YNNKEL (reference sequence). This CDR3 has 14 amino acids. The CDR3 DNA is TGTGCCAGCAGCCAGTTTAGCGGGGCCTACGAGCAGTACTTC. As protein: CASSQFSGAYEQYF.

Ten or more counts support this clonotype. V gene TRBV20-1 combines with J gene TRBJ1-5; 8 nucleotides agree with TRBD1. CDR1 DFQATT and CDR2 SNEGSKA come from the germline V gene (reference sequence). Trimming took 2 bases from V and 0 from J; bases not matched to a gene: 3. The CDR3 runs 15 residues. CDR3 DNA sequence: TGCAGTGCTAGAACAGGGGGTGATAGCAATCAGCCCCAGCATTTT. Translated: CSARTGGDSNQPQHF.

V is TRBV13 and J is TRBJ1-1, with TRBD1 matching over 9 bases. The germline CDR1 and CDR2 sequences are PRHDT and FYEKMQ (reference sequence). The trim removed 1 base at V and 6 bases at J, leaving 15 bases unmatched. The CDR3 is made up of 18 amino acids. CDR3 residues: CASSLVALGQGSDSEAFF. DNA for the CDR3: TGTGCCAGCAGCTTAGTAGCCCTGGGACAGGGTAGTGATTCTGAAGCTTTCTTT.

The sample holds many counts of this clonotype. The chain employs TRBV7-2 and TRBJ1-1, with D unclear. The germline gives CDR1 SGHTA, CDR2 FQGNSA. CDR3 length equals 12 residues. V gave up 5 bases and J gave up 11 bases, with 15 bases separating them. The CDR3, as DNA: TGTGCCAGCAGCATCCCCGGGAGCGCCGCTTTCTTT. It encodes CASSIPGSAAFF.

This clonotype was seen repeatedly, ten times or more. The rearrangement links TRBV19 to TRBJ1-5; no clear D. The CDR3 has 16 amino acids. Trimming left V 7 bases short and J 0 bases short, with 16 bases between. Germline V gene data show CDR1 as LNHDA and CDR2 as SQIVND (reference sequence). CDR3 protein: CASTVGWSTSNQPQHF. CDR3 coding DNA: TGTGCCAGTACCGTAGGCTGGTCCACTAGCAATCAGCCCCAGCATTTT.

The CDR3 coding sequence is TGTGCCAGCAGTGTCCAGGCGAGTTCGGGGTCGGCTTTCTTT. Translation gives CASSVQASSGSAFF. The V and J genes are TRBV6-1 and TRBJ1-1; D unresolved. V lost 4 bases to trimming and J lost 11 bases, with 20 bases between them. Germline CDR1 reads MNHNS; CDR2 reads SASEGT. The CDR3 runs to 14 residues.

This clonotype was observed at least ten times. CDR3 DNA: TGTGCCAGCAGCTTAACAATCACCGGGGAGCTGTTTTTT. This gives the protein CASSLTITGELFF. The chain carries TRBV7-3 and TRBJ2-2; D remains ambiguous. Trimming left V 0 bases short and J 4 bases short, with 3 bases between. The CDR3 contains 13 residues. CDR1 is SGHTA, CDR2 FQGTGA, per germline.

The chain has TRBV20-1 and TRBJ2-2; 11 bases match TRBD2. V lost 0 bases, J lost 3 bases, and 6 bases stayed unmatched. The CDR3 runs 17 residues. Germline assignment: CDR1 DFQATT and CDR2 SNEGSKA (reference sequence). The CDR3 reads CSARDLELAGDTGELFF. The CDR3 nucleotides read TGCAGTGCTAGAGATTTGGAACTAGCGGGAGACACCGGGGAGCTGTTTTTT.

This chain joins TRBV10-3 and TRBJ1-5, with 8 bases matching TRBD1. Trimming cost V 5 bases and J 3 bases; bases outside gene matches: 6. CDR1 and CDR2 (germline): ENHRY, SYGVKD. The CDR3 totals 15 residues. CDR3 in amino acids: CAISSGTGTNQPQHF. The CDR3 nucleotides read TGTGCCATCAGTTCAGGGACAGGCACCAATCAGCCCCAGCATTTT.

The table lists this clonotype with a few counts. V usage is TRBV4-2 and J usage is TRBJ2-4, with 11 nucleotides matching TRBD2. The CDR3 has 15 residues. J gave up 7 bases and V 1 base, and 3 bases lay outside the gene matches. Germline V gene sequence: CDR1 LGHNA, CDR2 YNFKEQ. The CDR3 DNA follows: TGTGCCAGCAGCCAAGTCTTAGCGGGGGGGAACATTCAGTACTTC. Its protein is CASSQVLAGGNIQYF.

This clonotype was seen repeatedly, ten times or more. CDR3 region: CASSITLQGTQYF. The CDR3 nucleotides are TGTGCCAGCAGTATAACCCTACAGGGAACCCAGTACTTC. V usage is TRBV7-8 and J usage is TRBJ2-5; a possible D gene is TRBD1 (6 bases). This CDR3 has 13 residues. Per germline, CDR1 SGHVS and CDR2 FQNEAQ. Trimming stripped 6 bases from V and 8 bases from J, with 16 bases between.

This chain uses TRBV6-1 with TRBJ1-1, with a possible D match to TRBD1 (5 bases). This CDR3 contains 15 residues. The germline CDR1 and CDR2 sequences are MNHNS and SASEGT. Trimming cost V 6 bases and J 4 bases, with 18 bases left between them. The CDR3 reads CASSPVGQGGTEAFF. The CDR3 DNA follows: TGTGCCAGCAGCCCCGTGGGGCAGGGCGGCACTGAAGCTTTCTTT.

This clonotype occurred many times. This chain joins TRBV6-2 or TRBV6-3 and TRBJ1-5; D uncertain. This CDR3 is 14 amino acids long. Germline V CDR1 and CDR2: MNHEY, SVGEGT. Trimming removed 2 bases at V and 1 base at J, with 6 bases between. CDR3 in amino acids: CASSYLRSNQPQHF. CDR3 coding DNA: TGTGCCAGCAGTTACCTCAGAAGCAATCAGCCCCAGCATTTT.

This clonotype was counted at least ten times. The chain links TRBV20-1 to TRBJ1-1; D is unclear. In germline, CDR1 is DFQATT, CDR2 SNEGSKA (reference sequence). The V and J ends lost 7 bases and 5 bases respectively, with 11 bases between them. The CDR3 runs 11 residues. This CDR3 is CSESDGTEAFF. CDR3 DNA sequence: TGCAGTGAAAGCGATGGGACTGAAGCTTTCTTT.

This clonotype was seen ten or more times. An end of the junction does not agree with germline; a read error may underlie this. The chain uses TRBV12-3 or TRBV12-4 and TRBJ2-3; D is uncertain. This CDR3 is built from 11 residues. The chain's CDR3 is CASSGSETQYF. The CDR3 region has the DNA TGTGCCAGCAGTGGATCAGAGACGCAGTATTTT.

This clonotype has just a few counts. The chain is built from TRBV28 and TRBJ2-7, with D unresolved. V dropped 8 bases and J dropped 0 bases, with 14 bases sitting between them. This CDR3 spans 14 amino acids. Germline CDR1 reads MDHEN; CDR2 reads SYDVKM. CDR3 nucleotide sequence: TGTGCCAGCTCTGATTTGGACGGCTCCTACGAGCAGTACTTC. Translated: CASSDLDGSYEQYF.

This clonotype was recorded at least ten times. The rearrangement links TRBV29-1 to TRBJ2-2; D is undetermined. V dropped 5 bases and J dropped 1 base, with 8 bases sitting between them. Per germline, CDR1 SQVTM and CDR2 ANQGSEA. The CDR3 contains 13 residues. Here the CDR3 DNA reads TGCAGCGTTACTCGGCTGAACACCGGGGAGCTGTTTTTT. It codes for CSVTRLNTGELFF.

This clonotype was counted many times. The chain joins TRBV7-6 to TRBJ1-3, with D unclear. This CDR3 comprises 15 residues. Trimming shortened V by 2 bases and J by 0 bases, and 8 bases separated the two germline ends. From germline, CDR1 is SGHVS and CDR2 FNYEAQ. The CDR3, as DNA: TGTGCCAGCAGCTTAACCATGGGCTCTGGAAACACCATATATTTT. Its protein is CASSLTMGSGNTIYF.

This clonotype was seen repeatedly, ten times or more. The chain carries TRBV12-3 or TRBV12-4 and TRBJ1-1; D perhaps matches TRBD1 (6 bases). This CDR3 has 14 amino acids. With 6 bases removed from V and 0 bases from J, the gap between germline ends came to 11 bases. CDR3 sequence: CASSTGQLNTEAFF. The CDR3 nucleotides are TGTGCCAGCAGCACCGGACAGTTGAACACTGAAGCTTTCTTT.

This clonotype was counted ten times or more. The chain combines TRBV20-1 with TRBJ2-7; D perhaps matches TRBD2 (5 bases). The CDR3 extends over 15 amino acids. V shed 3 bases and J shed 3 bases, with 18 bases lying between them. Germline lookup yields CDR1 DFQATT and CDR2 SNEGSKA (reference sequence). The CDR3 reads CSASPLSGESYEQYF. Written as DNA, the CDR3 is TGCAGTGCTAGTCCCCTGTCCGGGGAGAGCTACGAGCAGTACTTC.

This clonotype was recorded many times. The V gene is TRBV2, the J gene TRBJ1-3; perhaps TRBD1 as D (6 bases). Germline V gene data show CDR1 as SNHLY and CDR2 as FYNNEI. This CDR3 region has 15 residues. Trimming removed 6 bases from V and 0 bases from J, with 12 bases in between. The CDR3 DNA sequence: TGTGCCAGCAGCGGGACATACGACTCTGGAAACACCATATATTTT. It specifies CASSGTYDSGNTIYF.